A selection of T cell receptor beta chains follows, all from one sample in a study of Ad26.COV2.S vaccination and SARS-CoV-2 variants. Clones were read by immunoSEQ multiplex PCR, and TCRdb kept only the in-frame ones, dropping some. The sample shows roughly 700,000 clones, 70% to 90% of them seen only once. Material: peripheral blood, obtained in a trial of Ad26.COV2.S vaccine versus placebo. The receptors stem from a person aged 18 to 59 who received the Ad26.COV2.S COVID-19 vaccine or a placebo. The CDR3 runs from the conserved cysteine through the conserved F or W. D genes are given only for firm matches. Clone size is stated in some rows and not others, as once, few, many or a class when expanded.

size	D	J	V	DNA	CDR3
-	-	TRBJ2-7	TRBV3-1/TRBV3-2	TGTGCCAGCAGCCGGGGGGTGGCAGCCGTGGAGCAGTACTTC	CASSRGVAAVEQYF
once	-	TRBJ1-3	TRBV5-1	TGCGCCAGCAGCACCTTCTATGGGGGTGCTGGAAACACCATATATTTT	CASSTFYGGAGNTIYF
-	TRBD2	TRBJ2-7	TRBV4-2	TGTGCCAGCAGCCAAGAAGCACCGGGACTAGCGGATTACGAGCAGTACTTC	CASSQEAPGLADYEQYF
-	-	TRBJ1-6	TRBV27	TGTGCCAGCAGCCTAACCGGGTCCCTCAGTTTTAATTCACCCCTCCACTTT	CASSLTGSLSFNSPLHF
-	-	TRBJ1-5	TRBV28	TGTGCCAGCAGTTTACTGGGGGGTCTTAATCAGCCCCAGCATTTT	CASSLLGGLNQPQHF
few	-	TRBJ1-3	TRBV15	TGTGCCACCAGCGGTGGGGGAAACACCATATATTTT	CATSGGGNTIYF
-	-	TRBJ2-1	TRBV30	TGTGCCTGTCTGGAGGGGGCTAACAATGAGCAGTTCTTC	CACLEGANNEQFF
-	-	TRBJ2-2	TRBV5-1	TGCGCCAGCAGCTTCGGGACTTCCTTTCCCGGGGAGCTGTTTTTT	CASSFGTSFPGELFF
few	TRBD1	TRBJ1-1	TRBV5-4	TGTGCCAGCAGCTTGCCGACAGGGGCTAGAGACACTGAAGCTTTCTTT	CASSLPTGARDTEAFF
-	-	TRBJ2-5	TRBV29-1	TGCAGCGGGAGCGGACAACAAGTGACCCAGTACTTC	CSGSGQQVTQYF
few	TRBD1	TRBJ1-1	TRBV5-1	TGCGCCAGCAGCTTGACAGGGGGCACTGAAGCTTTCTTT	CASSLTGGTEAFF
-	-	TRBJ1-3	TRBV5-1	TGCGCCAGCAGCTTGGGAGGGGGCTCTGGAAACACCATATATTTT	CASSLGGGSGNTIYF
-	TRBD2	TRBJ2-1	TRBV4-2	TGTGCCAGCAGCCCTCAAGGCGCGCGGGGGGCATACAATGAGCAGTTCTTC	CASSPQGARGAYNEQFF
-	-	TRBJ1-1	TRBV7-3	TGTGCCAGCAGCCCAGGGATCCTAAACACTGAAGCTTTCTTT	CASSPGILNTEAFF
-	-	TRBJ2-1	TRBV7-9	TGTGCCAGCAGCCCCATTCGGGAGAGCTCCTACAATGAGCAGTTCTTC	CASSPIRESSYNEQFF
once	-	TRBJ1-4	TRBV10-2	TGCGCCAGCCTCCGTAAAAAACTGTTTTTT	CASLRKKLFF
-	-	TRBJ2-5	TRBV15	TGTGCCACCAGCAGAGGGGGTTCTCGGGAGACCCAGTACTTC	CATSRGGSRETQYF
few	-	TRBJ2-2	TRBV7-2	TGTGCCAGCAGCTTAAACTCAGGGGCGGTCGGGGAGCTGTTTTTT	CASSLNSGAVGELFF
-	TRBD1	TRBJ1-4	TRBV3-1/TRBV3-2	TGTGCCAGCAGCGCTTACAGGGGGTGGGAGGAAAAACTGTTTTTT	CASSAYRGWEEKLFF
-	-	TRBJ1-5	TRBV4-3	TGCGCCAGCAGCCAAGAACAGTACCCGACTAGCAATCAGCCCCAGCATTTT	CASSQEQYPTSNQPQHF
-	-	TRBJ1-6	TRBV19	TGTGCCAGTAGCATTTATACAGGGTACAATTCACCCCTCCACTTT	CASSIYTGYNSPLHF
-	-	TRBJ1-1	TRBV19	TGTGCCAGTAGTATAAAGACCCAAATGAACACTGAAGCTTTCTTT	CASSIKTQMNTEAFF
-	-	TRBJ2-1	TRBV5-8	TGTGCCAGCAGCTTGGATAAGGCAGTCCGACACTACAATGAGCAGTTCTTC	CASSLDKAVRHYNEQFF
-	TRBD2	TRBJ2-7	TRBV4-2	TGTGCCAGCAGGAAAATCTCCGGGACTAGCGCCTACGAGCAGTACTTC	CASRKISGTSAYEQYF
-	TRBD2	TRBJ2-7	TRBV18	TGTGCCAGCTCACCTTCTGGACTAGCGGGAATATGGCACGAGCAGTACTTC	CASSPSGLAGIWHEQYF
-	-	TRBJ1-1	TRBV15	TGTGCCACCAGCAGAGAGGCGGGCACTGAAGCTTTCTTT	CATSREAGTEAFF
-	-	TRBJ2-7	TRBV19	-	CASSIRARGILNEQYF
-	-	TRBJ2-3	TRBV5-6	TGTGCCAGCAGCTTGGTTGGGGATACGCAGTATTTT	CASSLVGDTQYF
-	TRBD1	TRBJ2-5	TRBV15	TGTGCCACCAGCAGTGGGACAGGGGAAGAGACCCAGTACTTC	CATSSGTGEETQYF
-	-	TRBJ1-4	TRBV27	TGTGCCAGCAGTTTCGGGGGCTCAGCTGAAAAACTGTTTTTT	CASSFGGSAEKLFF
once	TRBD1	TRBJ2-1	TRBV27	TGTGCCAGCAGTTTTAGGGACAGGGCCTACAATGAGCAGTTCTTC	CASSFRDRAYNEQFF